This T cell receptor (beta chain) comes out of a study of control samples from healthy donors and cancer patients. The table came from immunoSEQ multiplex PCR; TCRdb's copy has only in-frame clones and leaves some out. This sample yields approximately 150,000 clones, of which about 90% are seen a single time; about 1.7% belongs to the top ten. V shed 2 bases and J 6 bases; nucleotides not matched to a gene: 4. CDR3 size: 15 residues. Per the germline V gene, CDR1 is MNHNS and CDR2 is SASEGT. Comments on this clone: This likely reflects a read error, since a far larger clone is one base away. The same CDR3 is also encoded by other DNA sequences in this sample.

Sequenced input: blood. The V call is TRBV6-1, the J call TRBJ2-2; 9 nucleotides line up with TRBD2. This sequence was found in a man aged 18 to 30 in good health. In DNA, the CDR3 is TGTGCCAGCAGTGAACTCGCGGGGGGGCCCGGGGAGCTGTTTTTT. It translates to CASSELAGGPGELFF.